These 32 T cell receptor beta chains share one sample of origin, sequenced in a study of beta chain features in type 1 diabetes. All of the isolated RNA was reverse transcribed, so expressed TCRB transcripts were sequenced. Using immunoSEQ multiplex PCR, the repertoire was profiled, and TCRdb retains in-frame clones only, with some absent. The repertoire includes hundreds of thousands of clones, roughly 13% of them detected once, and approximately 0.024% sits in the top ten. Material for sequencing was naive CD4+ T cells from blood. The source is a woman aged 40 to 50 in good health.

This clone appeared once. The gene calls are TRBV1 and TRBJ2-2; the table's D call of TRBD2 was not tested on the DNA. TRBV1 is a listed pseudogene. CDR3 size: 14 residues. The CDR3 protein is CTSSQKIDTGELFF. The CDR3, as DNA: TGCACCAGCAGCCAAAAAATCGACACCGGGGAGCTGTTTTTT.

This clone has a handful of counts. This chain links TRBV29-1 with TRBJ1-2; possible D gene TRBD1, 6 bases. CDR1 SQVTM and CDR2 ANQGSEA come from the germline V gene. The CDR3 totals 14 residues. V gave up 7 bases and J gave up 5 bases, with 20 bases separating them. CDR3 coding DNA: TGCAGCGCCTTCCCCGGCAGGGGAAGTTATGGCTACACCTTC. Protein product: CSAFPGRGSYGYTF. Full variable domain (remainder filled in from reference TRBV29-1 and TRBJ1-2): SAVISQKPSRDICQRGTSLTIQCQVDSQVTMMFWYRQQPGQSLTLIATANQGSEATYESGFVIDKFPISRPNLTFSTLTVSNMSPEDSSIYLCSAFPGRGSYGYTFGSGTRLTVV.

CDR3 sequence reads: CASSQGGTSVGETQYF. The CDR3 nucleotides read TGTGCCAGCAGCCAGGGTGGGACTAGCGTGGGAGAGACCCAGTACTTC. V gene TRBV11-2 combines with J gene TRBJ2-5; TRBD2 agrees at 10 bases. The CDR3 contains 16 residues. The junction had 10 bases not matched to a gene; V was cut back by 5 bases and J by 4 bases. CDR1 and CDR2 (germline): SGHAT, FQNNGV. The variable domain in full, with the rest retrieved from reference TRBV11-2 and TRBJ2-5, is EAGVAQSPRYKIIEKRQSVAFWCNPISGHATLYWYQQILGQGPKLLIQFQNNGVVDDSQLPKDRFSAERLKGVDSTLKIQPAKLEDSAVYLCASSQGGTSVGETQYFGPGTRLLVL.

This sequence joins TRBV6-5 and TRBJ1-5, with D perhaps TRBD1 (6 bases). CDR1 and CDR2 (germline): MNHEY, SVGAGI. The CDR3 sequence is 13 residues long. With 6 bases removed from V and 6 bases from J, the gap between germline ends came to 12 bases. The CDR3 DNA reads as TGTGCCAGCAGCCGGGGGGGCGGTCAGCCCCAGCATTTT. Amino acids: CASSRGGGQPQHF.

The table lists this clone with a few counts. The V and J genes are TRBV7-6 and TRBJ1-4; D remains ambiguous. This CDR3 is built from 13 residues. V was clipped by 1 base and J by 8 bases, with 8 bases between them. Germline CDR1 reads SGHVS; CDR2 reads FNYEAQ. CDR3: CASSLVHGEKLFF. For the CDR3, the DNA is TGTGCCAGCAGCTTAGTACACGGGGAAAAACTGTTTTTT.

This clone came up a few times. This CDR3 reads CASSIRLAGSTGELFF. CDR3 bases: TGTGCCAGCAGCATTCGACTAGCTGGTTCCACCGGGGAGCTGTTTTTT. The V gene is TRBV7-2, the J gene TRBJ2-2; 7 bases map to TRBD2. The CDR3 covers 16 residues. With 5 bases clipped from V and 4 bases from J, the junction kept 10 bases outside the gene matches. Germline CDR1 SGHTA, CDR2 FQGNSA.

The chain is built from TRBV5-4 and TRBJ2-1; 11 bases map to TRBD2. The CDR3 is 16 amino acids. The germline V gene has CDR1 SGHNT and CDR2 YYREEE (reference sequence). J gave up 5 bases and V 4 bases, and 8 bases lay outside the gene matches. The CDR3 here is CASSTLAGGVHNEQFF. The CDR3 region has the DNA TGTGCCAGCAGCACCCTAGCGGGGGGTGTCCACAATGAGCAGTTCTTC.

This clone was recorded many times. V usage is TRBV23-1 and J usage is TRBJ2-3; TRBD1 matches 9 bases. TRBV23-1 is flagged as an ORF with uncertain function. The CDR3 length is 13 residues. The trim removed 10 bases at V and 4 bases at J, leaving 6 bases unmatched. CDR3 coding DNA: TGCGCCACTTCACAGGGGGCTCCAGATACGCAGTATTTT. The encoded protein is CATSQGAPDTQYF.

The rearrangement joins TRBV5-1 to TRBJ2-7, with D possibly being TRBD2 (5 bases). Germline assignment: CDR1 SGHRS and CDR2 YFSETQ. V was cut by 3 bases and J by 6 bases, with 16 bases left in between. The CDR3 length is 14 residues. In DNA, the CDR3 is TGCGCCAGCAGCTCCGGGGTAGCCTTCGCCGAGCAGTACTTC. It is translated as CASSSGVAFAEQYF.

The sample holds a few counts of this clone. The rearrangement uses TRBV5-1 and TRBJ2-2; TRBD1 matches 9 bases. Per germline, CDR1 SGHRS and CDR2 YFSETQ. Trimming cost V 4 bases and J 5 bases; bases outside gene matches: 6. The CDR3 runs 15 residues. The CDR3: CASSPDRGGTGELFF. In DNA, the CDR3 is TGCGCCAGCAGCCCCGACAGGGGGGGGACCGGGGAGCTGTTTTTT.

The chain combines TRBV18 with TRBJ2-3; 10 nucleotides align to TRBD1. With V trimmed by 3 bases and J by 0 bases, 3 bases remained unmatched. CDR1 is KGHSH, CDR2 LQKENI, per germline. There are 16 residues in the CDR3. CDR3 bases: TGTGCCAGCTCACCTCCGGGACAGGGGAGCACAGATACGCAGTATTTT. The encoded protein is CASSPPGQGSTDTQYF.

This chain uses TRBV2 with TRBJ2-2; a weak D match, TRBD2 (5 bases). The CDR3 has 15 amino acids. Trimming pared 2 bases from V and 3 bases from J, leaving 10 bases between. CDR1 is SNHLY, CDR2 FYNNEI, per germline. DNA for the CDR3: TGTGCCAGCAGTGAACGACTAATCTACACCGGGGAGCTGTTTTTT. This translates into CASSERLIYTGELFF.

The chain carries TRBV7-2 and TRBJ2-1; a weak D match, TRBD1 (6 bases). This CDR3 spans 15 amino acids. The germline V and J ends were trimmed by 5 bases and 5 bases, with 16 bases remaining between them. Germline CDR1 SGHTA, CDR2 FQGNSA. The CDR3 loop is CASSPPLGTNNEQFF. DNA for the CDR3: TGTGCCAGCAGCCCCCCACTCGGGACAAACAATGAGCAGTTCTTC.

This chain links TRBV5-1 with TRBJ2-1; 7 nucleotides agree with TRBD2. With V trimmed by 1 base and J by 4 bases, 2 bases remained unmatched. Germline assignment: CDR1 SGHRS and CDR2 YFSETQ. The CDR3 covers 14 residues. In DNA, the CDR3 is TGCGCCAGCAGCTTGTCTAGCGGTTACAATGAGCAGTTCTTC. Amino acid sequence: CASSLSSGYNEQFF. The full variable domain, in which reference TRBV5-1 and TRBJ2-1 provide the parts outside the CDR3, is KAGVTQTPRYLIKTRGQQVTLSCSPISGHRSVSWYQQTPGQGLQFLFEYFSETQRNKGNFPGRFSGRQFSNSRSEMNVSTLELGDSALYLCASSLSSGYNEQFFGPGTRLTVL.

The chain recombines TRBV11-2 with TRBJ2-1; 10 bases match TRBD2. The germline V gene has CDR1 SGHAT and CDR2 FQNNGV. After removal of 7 bases from V and 9 bases from J, the junction contained 18 bases not matched to a gene. This CDR3 is 17 amino acids long. CDR3 bases: TGTGCCAGCACCTGGGGATCTCTAGCGGGGGTCCCGGGTGAGCAGTTCTTC. It is translated as CASTWGSLAGVPGEQFF.

The table lists this clone with a few counts. The chain has TRBV18 and TRBJ2-1, with TRBD1 matching 7 bases. Germline CDR1 is KGHSH and CDR2 is LQKENI. J was trimmed by 4 bases and V by 6 bases; bases with no gene match: 15. CDR3 size: 17 residues. The CDR3 loop is CASSPTGRGPAYNEQFF. The CDR3 DNA is TGTGCCAGCTCCCCAACCGGAAGGGGGCCAGCGTACAATGAGCAGTTCTTC.

The rearrangement joins TRBV4-2 to TRBJ1-5; no firm D call. The CDR3 is made up of 17 amino acids. Trimming left V 2 bases short and J 4 bases short, with 18 bases between. Germline CDR1 LGHNA, CDR2 YNFKEQ. CDR3 DNA sequence: TGTGCCAGCAGCCAAACTCTGCCACGTACCAATAATCAGCCCCAGCATTTT. Translated: CASSQTLPRTNNQPQHF.

There are a few counts of this clone. The rearrangement joins TRBV13 to TRBJ2-7, with 10 bases aligning to TRBD2. J gave up 2 bases and V 4 bases, and 5 bases lay outside the gene matches. The CDR3 sequence is 15 residues long. CDR1 and CDR2 from the germline V gene are PRHDT and FYEKMQ (reference sequence). The CDR3 nucleotides read TGTGCCAGCAGCTCTAGGACTAGCGGCGCCTACGAGCAGTACTTC. Its protein is CASSSRTSGAYEQYF.

The V gene is TRBV7-2, the J gene TRBJ2-3; TRBD2 aligns across 13 bases. This CDR3 contains 15 residues. With V trimmed by 5 bases and J by 5 bases, 4 bases remained unmatched. Germline V gene data show CDR1 as SGHTA and CDR2 as FQGNSA. CDR3 sequence reads: CASSTSGGGIDTQYF. The CDR3 nucleotides are TGTGCCAGCAGCACTAGCGGGGGGGGTATAGATACGCAGTATTTT.

The chain's CDR3 is CASSLGSSGSSTDTQYF. In DNA form, the CDR3 reads TGTGCCAGCAGCCTCGGATCGAGCGGTTCTAGCACAGATACGCAGTATTTT. The chain links TRBV7-6 to TRBJ2-3; D might be TRBD2 (5 bases). CDR1 is SGHVS, CDR2 FNYEAQ, per germline. The V gene lost 5 bases and the J gene lost 0 bases, with 18 bases spanning the gap. CDR3 size: 17 residues. Supplemented by reference TRBV7-6 and TRBJ2-3, the full variable domain reads GAGVSQSPRYKVTKRGQDVALRCDPISGHVSLYWYRQALGQGPEFLTYFNYEAQQDKSGLPNDRFSAERPEGSISTLTIQRTEQRDSAMYRCASSLGSSGSSTDTQYFGPGTRLTVL.

This chain joins TRBV6-5 and TRBJ2-2; TRBD1 matches at 7 bases. The CDR3 contains 15 residues. The V gene's germline CDR1 is MNHEY and CDR2 SVGAGI. Losses at the gene ends were 0 bases for V and 6 bases for J; bases not matched to a gene: 4. CDR3 nucleotides: TGTGCCAGCAGTTACTCCACGACAGGGCCCGGGGAGCTGTTTTTT. This codes for CASSYSTTGPGELFF.

This clone showed up just a few times. The chain couples TRBV6-6 to TRBJ2-7, with 7 nucleotides matching TRBD2. The CDR3 runs 14 residues. V trimming: 10 bases; J trimming: 6 bases; junction bases outside the gene matches: 15. Germline V gives CDR1 MNHNY, CDR2 SVGAGI (reference sequence). CDR3 loop: CATNPIRGEGEQYF. The CDR3 DNA follows: TGTGCCACCAACCCAATTCGGGGGGAAGGCGAGCAGTACTTC.

This clone was recorded at least ten times. The gene calls are TRBV14 and TRBJ1-4; no definite D call. This CDR3 spans 12 amino acids. CDR1 is SGHDN, CDR2 FVKESK, per germline. Trimming removed 0 bases at V and 11 bases at J, with 7 bases between. The CDR3, as DNA: TGTGCCAGCAGCCAAGACGAGTTGAAACTGTTTTTT. It is translated as CASSQDELKLFF.

The chain recombines TRBV2 with TRBJ2-2, with 12 bases that match TRBD2. Losses at the gene ends were 4 bases for V and 5 bases for J; bases not matched to a gene: 2. Germline CDR1 and CDR2: SNHLY and FYNNEI. This CDR3 has 15 residues. As DNA, the CDR3 is TGTGCCAGCAGTGTTCTAGCGGGGGGGACCGGGGAGCTGTTTTTT. Amino acid sequence: CASSVLAGGTGELFF.

This clone has a handful of counts. DNA of the CDR3: TGTGCCAGCAGTTACTCTCAGGTGTCCTACAATGAGCAGTTCTTC. Translating gives CASSYSQVSYNEQFF. The chain uses TRBV6-5 and TRBJ2-1; D is undetermined. Trimming left V 0 bases short and J 1 base short, with 7 bases between. The length of the CDR3 is 15 residues. The germline V gene encodes CDR1 MNHEY and CDR2 SVGAGI.

V gene TRBV5-6 combines with J gene TRBJ2-5; TRBD1 aligns across 11 bases. The V gene's germline CDR1 is SGHDT and CDR2 YYEEEE. The CDR3 is 16 residues long. V was pared by 4 bases and J by 4 bases, with 9 bases of the junction left unmatched. The CDR3 nucleotides read TGTGCCAGCAGCCCTCTTACTGGGACAGGGGGAGAGACCCAGTACTTC. Translated, it gives CASSPLTGTGGETQYF.

This clone is a singleton in its sample. The chain is built from TRBV5-1 and TRBJ2-5; 8 bases align to TRBD2. The CDR3 length is 14 residues. CDR1 is SGHRS and CDR2 is YFSETQ in the germline V gene. J lost 5 bases, V lost 1 base, and 4 bases had no gene match. The CDR3 DNA is TGCGCCAGCAGCTTGTCGGGGGGGCGGGAGACCCAGTACTTC. It specifies CASSLSGGRETQYF.

The CDR3 loop reads CASSSVRDQPQHF. CDR3 nucleotide sequence: TGTGCCAGCAGTTCGGTGCGTGATCAGCCCCAGCATTTT. J is TRBJ1-5 and V is TRBV6-5; no definite D call. The V and J ends lost 4 bases and 5 bases respectively, with 9 bases between them. There are 13 residues in the CDR3. The V gene's germline CDR1 is MNHEY and CDR2 SVGAGI.

The V call is TRBV15, the J call TRBJ2-5; TRBD1 might be the D (5 bases). The V end was cut by 5 bases, the J end by 6 bases, with 10 bases between. The CDR3 consists of 12 residues. Germline values: CDR1 LNHNV, CDR2 YYDKDF (reference sequence). The CDR3 is CATSGAGKTQYF. The DNA of the CDR3 is TGTGCCACCAGCGGGGCTGGGAAGACCCAGTACTTC.

This chain uses TRBV5-4 with TRBJ1-6; D remains ambiguous. Germline V CDR1 and CDR2: SGHNT, YYREEE (reference sequence). Trimming took 4 bases from V and 5 from J, leaving 10 bases between them. This CDR3 contains 14 residues. CDR3 loop: CASSSYRNNSPLHF. The CDR3 DNA is TGTGCCAGCAGCAGTTACAGAAATAATTCACCCCTCCACTTT.

This sequence joins TRBV4-1 and TRBJ2-7, with a weak D call TRBD2 (5 bases). V gave up 4 bases and J gave up 1 base, with 14 bases separating them. This CDR3 has 15 residues. CDR1 is MGHRA, CDR2 YSYEKL, per germline. CDR3 amino acids: CASSRGLAFSYEQYF. For the CDR3, the DNA is TGCGCCAGCAGCCGTGGTCTAGCTTTTTCCTACGAGCAGTACTTC.

This chain links TRBV11-2 with TRBJ1-5; 10 bases match TRBD1. V trimming: 4 bases; J trimming: 7 bases; junction bases outside the gene matches: 4. Germline V gives CDR1 SGHAT, CDR2 FQNNGV. The CDR3 covers 14 residues. CDR3 sequence reads: CASSWTGGEQPQHF. CDR3 DNA: TGTGCCAGCAGCTGGACAGGGGGGGAACAGCCCCAGCATTTT.